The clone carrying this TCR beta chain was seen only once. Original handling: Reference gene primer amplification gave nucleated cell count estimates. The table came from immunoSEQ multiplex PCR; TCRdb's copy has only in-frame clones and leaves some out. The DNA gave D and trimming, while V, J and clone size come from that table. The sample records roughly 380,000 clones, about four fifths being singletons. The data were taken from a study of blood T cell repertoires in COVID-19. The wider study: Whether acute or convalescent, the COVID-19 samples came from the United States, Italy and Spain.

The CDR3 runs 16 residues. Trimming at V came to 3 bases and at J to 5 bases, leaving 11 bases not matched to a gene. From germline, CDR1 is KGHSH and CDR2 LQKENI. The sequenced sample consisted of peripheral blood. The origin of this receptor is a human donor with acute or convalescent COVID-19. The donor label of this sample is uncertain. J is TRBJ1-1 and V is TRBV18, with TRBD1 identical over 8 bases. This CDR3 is CASSPSSDRGQTEAFF. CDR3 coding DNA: TGTGCCAGCTCACCCTCGAGCGACAGGGGACAAACTGAAGCTTTCTTT.